A single sample gave rise to the 28 T cell receptor beta chains below, sequenced in a study of cytomegalovirus exposure and HLA in healthy donors. In the PCR, 60 Vbeta and 13 Jbeta primers were used. The protocol was immunoSEQ multiplex PCR, while the TCRdb copy is restricted to in-frame clones and leaves out a portion. The sample has roughly 100,000 clones; under 80% are singletons. Sequencing input: PBMCs. The receptors come from a woman in her 50s in good health and CMV-seropositive.

V usage is TRBV10-3 and J usage is TRBJ1-2, with 7 bases lining up with TRBD1. This CDR3 is built from 15 residues. With V trimmed by 4 bases and J by 3 bases, 8 bases remained unmatched. CDR1 is ENHRY and CDR2 is SYGVKD in the germline V gene. CDR3 coding DNA: TGTGCCATCAGTGCAATGACAGGGAGTTACTATGGCTACACCTTC. Its translation is CAISAMTGSYYGYTF.

The chain uses TRBV7-3 and TRBJ2-2; TRBD1 might be the D (6 bases). From germline, CDR1 is SGHTA and CDR2 FQGTGA. The V gene lost 5 bases and the J gene lost 5 bases, with 15 bases spanning the gap. The CDR3 has 15 residues. The CDR3 region is CASSHEPRGTGELFF. In DNA, the CDR3 is TGTGCCAGCAGCCACGAACCGAGGGGGACCGGGGAGCTGTTTTTT.

J is TRBJ1-2 and V is TRBV2; possibly TRBD1 for D (5 bases). The germline V gene has CDR1 SNHLY and CDR2 FYNNEI. V dropped 4 bases and J dropped 1 base, with 13 bases sitting between them. There are 15 residues in the CDR3. CDR3 region: CASSGVRGSNYGYTF. In DNA, the CDR3 is TGTGCCAGCAGTGGAGTACGGGGGAGTAACTATGGCTACACCTTC.

This chain links TRBV19 with TRBJ1-1; D is undetermined. The CDR3 extends over 19 amino acids. CDR1 and CDR2 from the germline V gene are LNHDA and SQIVND (reference sequence). V was shortened by 4 bases and J by 6 bases, with 30 bases between the two germline ends. The CDR3 sequence: CASSTPAISGTAYRAEAFF. The CDR3, as DNA: TGTGCCAGTAGTACCCCCGCCATCAGTGGTACGGCGTATCGGGCTGAAGCTTTCTTT.

J is TRBJ1-1 and V is TRBV28; 8 bases align to TRBD1. Trimming removed 6 bases from V and 3 bases from J; junction bases left unmatched: 6. CDR1 is MDHEN and CDR2 is SYDVKM in the germline V gene. The CDR3 sequence is 14 residues long. CDR3 loop: CASRTGGRDTEAFF. The CDR3 DNA follows: TGTGCCAGCAGAACAGGGGGGAGGGACACTGAAGCTTTCTTT.

The genes are TRBV18 and TRBJ1-2; perhaps TRBD1 as D (6 bases). The CDR3 totals 14 residues. Trimming shortened V by 6 bases and J by 4 bases, and 15 bases separated the two germline ends. The germline V gene has CDR1 KGHSH and CDR2 LQKENI. CDR3 residues: CASSQGQTAYGYTF. In DNA, the CDR3 is TGTGCCAGCTCTCAAGGACAGACGGCCTATGGCTACACCTTC.

Regarding this clone: One junction end disagrees with the germline gene, perhaps due to a read error. This chain uses TRBV7-9 with TRBJ2-7; TRBD1 matches at 10 bases. Germline V lookup: CDR1 SEHNR, CDR2 FQNEAQ (reference sequence). CDR3 length equals 15 residues. CDR3 bases: TGTGCCAGCAGTTTAGACAGGGGGCGATTCCACGAGCAGTACTTC. Protein: CASSLDRGRFHEQYF.

In this sample, this clone turned up a few times. CDR3 bases: TGTGCCATCTCCGGGACAGGAGACGAAAAACTGTTTTTT. It translates to CAISGTGDEKLFF. The chain recombines TRBV10-3 with TRBJ1-4, with 8 bases aligning to TRBD1. Losses at the gene ends were 8 bases for V and 8 bases for J; bases not matched to a gene: 7. The CDR3 loop spans 13 amino acids. CDR1 is ENHRY, CDR2 SYGVKD, per germline.

This clone was observed a few times. The chain combines TRBV7-9 with TRBJ2-1, with a weak D call TRBD2 (7 bases). V was clipped by 5 bases and J by 7 bases, with 21 bases between them. The CDR3 runs 16 residues. The germline V gene has CDR1 SEHNR and CDR2 FQNEAQ (reference sequence). CDR3 in DNA: TGTGCCAGCAGCGAAAGCAGGGACTACAGGGAAAATGAGCAGTTCTTC. It translates to CASSESRDYRENEQFF.

V and J are TRBV5-5 and TRBJ1-5; no firm D call. The CDR3 runs 15 residues. V lost 4 bases and J 4 bases, leaving 15 bases between the germline ends. Germline V CDR1 and CDR2: SGHKS, YYEKEE (reference sequence). CDR3 nucleotide sequence: TGTGCCAGCAGCGATTCTCGCGGAGGGAATCAGCCCCAGCATTTT. This encodes CASSDSRGGNQPQHF.

The rearrangement links TRBV2 to TRBJ1-5; D not certain. From germline, CDR1 is SNHLY and CDR2 FYNNEI. Between the trimmed V and J ends, which lost 6 bases and 0 bases, there was a span of 12 bases. The CDR3 length is 15 residues. DNA of the CDR3: TGTGCCAGCAGGAAAGGACGGGATAGCAATCAGCCCCAGCATTTT. It specifies CASRKGRDSNQPQHF.

This clone was recorded a few times. The V and J genes are TRBV7-8 and TRBJ1-1; TRBD1 might be the D (6 bases). This CDR3 has 15 residues. CDR1 SGHVS and CDR2 FQNEAQ come from the germline V gene. Trimming stripped 7 bases from V and 4 bases from J, with 19 bases between. In nucleotides, the CDR3 is TGTGCCAGCAACAGCCAAAATACACAGGGCACTGAAGCTTTCTTT. Translated, it gives CASNSQNTQGTEAFF.

The chain is built from TRBV27 and TRBJ2-1; 10 bases map to TRBD1. This CDR3 region has 15 residues. CDR1 is MNHEY and CDR2 is SMNVEV in the germline V gene (reference sequence). V shed 5 bases, J shed 8 bases, and the junction held 9 bases outside the gene matches. This CDR3 reads CASSPPGTGAYEQFF. In DNA form, the CDR3 reads TGTGCCAGCAGTCCCCCCGGGACAGGGGCTTATGAGCAGTTCTTC.

DNA for the CDR3: TGTGCCAGCAGGCCCCAGGGGGCCCTTCGCACAGATACGCAGTATTTT. Translating it yields CASRPQGALRTDTQYF. V gene TRBV7-2 combines with J gene TRBJ2-3; TRBD1 aligns across 8 bases. This CDR3 is 16 amino acids long. Germline CDR1 reads SGHTA; CDR2 reads FQGNSA. The V segment lost 6 bases and the J segment 1 base; nucleotides outside the gene matches: 9.

This chain links TRBV2 with TRBJ2-5; TRBD1 aligns across 7 bases. CDR1 is SNHLY, CDR2 FYNNEI, per germline. Losses at the gene ends were 2 bases for V and 4 bases for J; bases not matched to a gene: 10. The CDR3 totals 16 residues. As DNA, the CDR3 is TGTGCCAGCAGTGAACAGAAGGGACAGTACAGAGAGACCCAGTACTTC. Its protein is CASSEQKGQYRETQYF.

The CDR3 sequence is CASSIGTGGNVGYTF. The DNA of the CDR3 is TGCGCCAGCAGCATCGGGACAGGTGGAAATGTTGGCTACACCTTC. The rearrangement uses TRBV5-1 and TRBJ1-2; TRBD1 aligns across 8 bases. Germline CDR1 and CDR2: SGHRS and YFSETQ. With 4 bases clipped from V and 7 bases from J, the junction kept 12 bases outside the gene matches. CDR3 length equals 15 residues.

This clone was seen a handful of times. The chain uses TRBV28 and TRBJ1-5; no definite D call. This CDR3 comprises 12 residues. Trimming cost V 6 bases and J 5 bases, with 8 bases left between them. Germline assignment: CDR1 MDHEN and CDR2 SYDVKM. CDR3 coding DNA: TGTGCCAGCAGAGAAACAGATCAGCCCCAGCATTTT. Translating it yields CASRETDQPQHF. The full variable domain, with the rest looked up from reference TRBV28 and TRBJ1-5, is DVKVTQSSRYLVKRTGEKVFLECVQDMDHENMFWYRQDPGLGLRLIYFSYDVKMKEKGDIPEGYSVSREKKERFSLILESASTNQTSMYLCASRETDQPQHFGDGTRLSIL.

The chain's CDR3 is CASSLSGRGQETQYF. Here the CDR3 DNA reads TGTGCCAGCAGCTTGAGTGGCAGGGGGCAAGAGACCCAGTACTTC. The chain employs TRBV5-4 and TRBJ2-5; 7 nucleotides match TRBD1. Germline CDR1 and CDR2: SGHNT and YYREEE (reference sequence). The length of the CDR3 is 15 residues. V dropped 1 base and J dropped 2; count of bases not matched to a gene: 5.

This clone was seen once. This chain joins TRBV5-4 and TRBJ2-5; weak D call: TRBD1 (6 bases). Germline-derived CDR1 and CDR2 are SGHNT and YYREEE (reference sequence). V was pared by 5 bases and J by 2 bases, with 13 bases between. The CDR3 is 14 residues long. The CDR3 region is CASSPTGTQETQYF. The CDR3 DNA is TGTGCCAGCAGTCCTACCGGGACACAAGAGACCCAGTACTTC.

The chain has TRBV28 and TRBJ1-6; no firm D call. The CDR3 sequence is 16 residues long. Germline-derived CDR1 and CDR2 are MDHEN and SYDVKM. The V gene lost 6 bases and the J gene lost 4 bases, with 16 bases spanning the gap. CDR3 loop: CASSFTSMLYNSPLHF. Here the CDR3 DNA reads TGTGCCAGCAGCTTCACTTCCATGCTTTATAATTCACCCCTCCACTTT.

CDR3 region: CASSPGDRNYGYTF. The CDR3 coding sequence is TGCGCCAGCAGCCCAGGGGATCGGAACTATGGCTACACCTTC. J is TRBJ1-2 and V is TRBV5-1, with TRBD1 as a possible D gene (6 bases). V dropped 4 bases and J dropped 2 bases, with 12 bases sitting between them. Germline CDR1 SGHRS, CDR2 YFSETQ. This CDR3 contains 14 residues. The full variable domain, completed using reference TRBV5-1 and TRBJ1-2, is KAGVTQTPRYLIKTRGQQVTLSCSPISGHRSVSWYQQTPGQGLQFLFEYFSETQRNKGNFPGRFSGRQFSNSRSEMNVSTLELGDSALYLCASSPGDRNYGYTFGSGTRLTVV.

Only a few counts were recorded for this clone. The chain recombines TRBV6-6 with TRBJ1-1; D not resolved. Germline V gene lookup returns CDR1 MNHNY and CDR2 SVGAGI (reference sequence). The ends were cut back, 6 bases at V and 4 bases at J, with 12 bases in the middle. The CDR3 runs to 13 residues. The CDR3 spells CASSPRGVTEAFF. The CDR3 DNA sequence: TGTGCCAGCAGCCCAAGAGGTGTCACTGAAGCTTTCTTT.

The rearrangement uses TRBV9 and TRBJ1-1, with D possibly being TRBD1 (5 bases). CDR1 and CDR2 (germline): SGDLS, YYNGEE. There are 14 residues in the CDR3. Trimming took 3 bases from V and 7 from J, leaving 16 bases between them. The DNA of the CDR3 is TGTGCCAGCAGCGCTCGAATGGGGGGGAATGAAGCTTTCTTT. Encoded protein: CASSARMGGNEAFF. The full variable domain, rest sourced from reference TRBV9 and TRBJ1-1, is DSGVTQTPKHLITATGQRVTLRCSPRSGDLSVYWYQQSLDQGLQFLIQYYNGEERAKGNILERFSAQQFPDLHSELNLSSLELGDSALYFCASSARMGGNEAFFGQGTRLTVV.

J is TRBJ1-1 and V is TRBV30; D is unresolved. Germline assignment: CDR1 GTSNPN and CDR2 SVGIG (reference sequence). V was clipped by 5 bases and J by 1 base, with 17 bases between them. CDR3 size: 15 residues. The CDR3 sequence: CAWGPVGDWNTEAFF. CDR3 nucleotide sequence: TGTGCCTGGGGTCCCGTCGGGGATTGGAACACTGAAGCTTTCTTT.

The chain couples TRBV10-3 to TRBJ2-2; the match to TRBD1 covers 9 bases. This CDR3 is 17 amino acids long. The germline V gene encodes CDR1 ENHRY and CDR2 SYGVKD. V was clipped by 2 bases and J by 5 bases; unmatched bases: 9. CDR3: CAISEGPGQGGTGELFF. The CDR3, as DNA: TGTGCCATCAGTGAGGGACCGGGACAGGGTGGAACCGGGGAGCTGTTTTTT.

This clone occurred once. The J gene is TRBJ1-1, the V gene TRBV6-6, with a possible D match to TRBD1 (6 bases). The V gene's germline CDR1 is MNHNY and CDR2 SVGAGI (reference sequence). Trimming shortened V by 2 bases and J by 7 bases, and 14 bases separated the two germline ends. The length of the CDR3 is 14 residues. The CDR3 sequence: CASSYGVGADEAFF. Here the CDR3 DNA reads TGTGCCAGCAGTTACGGAGTGGGGGCTGATGAAGCTTTCTTT.

This chain connects TRBV2 to TRBJ1-1, with 7 bases lining up with TRBD1. CDR1 is SNHLY, CDR2 FYNNEI, per germline. V was clipped by 9 bases and J by 5 bases; unmatched bases: 3. This CDR3 spans 11 amino acids. The DNA of the CDR3 is TGTGCCAGACAGGGGTATACTGAAGCTTTCTTT. Its protein product is CARQGYTEAFF.

The chain joins TRBV6-1 to TRBJ1-6, with 7 bases identical to TRBD1. This CDR3 comprises 15 residues. Unmatched junction bases numbered 9, after V lost 6 bases and J lost 7 bases. Germline V gene sequence: CDR1 MNHNS, CDR2 SASEGT. CDR3 coding DNA: TGTGCCAGCAGCGTTACCGGGACAGCGAATTCACCCCTCCACTTT. Amino acids: CASSVTGTANSPLHF.